One and the same sample provided the 32 T cell receptor beta chains below, sequenced in a study of cytomegalovirus exposure and HLA in healthy donors. The study ran its PCR with 60 Vbeta and 13 Jbeta primers. Some clones are missing from TCRdb's copy, which holds only in-frame ones; the method was immunoSEQ multiplex PCR. The sample gives 75,000 to 90,000 clones, over 75% of which show up once; around 3.4% is in the top ten. Sequenced material: PBMCs. These TCRs come from a man aged 50-59 years in good health and CMV-seronegative.

V gene TRBV6-5 combines with J gene TRBJ2-7, with D maybe TRBD2 (6 bases). Trimming removed 7 bases from V and 4 bases from J, with 20 bases in between. Germline V gene sequence: CDR1 MNHEY, CDR2 SVGAGI. There are 15 residues in the CDR3. DNA for the CDR3: TGTGCCAGCATGGCACTAGCCCGGGGAAAATACGAGCAGTACTTC. As protein: CASMALARGKYEQYF.

V usage is TRBV4-1 and J usage is TRBJ2-2; possibly TRBD1 for D (6 bases). Between the trimmed V and J ends, which lost 1 base and 1 base, there was a span of 10 bases. Germline CDR1 is MGHRA and CDR2 is YSYEKL. The CDR3 has 16 residues. The CDR3 DNA follows: TGCGCCAGCAGCCAAGGTGGGGGCCTGAACACCGGGGAGCTGTTTTTT. It translates to CASSQGGGLNTGELFF.

This sequence joins TRBV5-5 and TRBJ2-2; 9 nucleotides agree with TRBD2. CDR3 length: 16 residues. Germline V gene data show CDR1 as SGHKS and CDR2 as YYEKEE (reference sequence). V was pared by 4 bases and J by 7 bases, with 11 bases of the junction left unmatched. CDR3 sequence reads: CASSLGLAVLSGELFF. For the CDR3, the DNA is TGTGCCAGCAGCCTGGGACTAGCCGTCCTCAGCGGGGAGCTGTTTTTT.

The J gene is TRBJ2-1, the V gene TRBV6-1; possible D gene TRBD1, 5 bases. V shed 8 bases and J shed 4 bases, with 9 bases lying between them. The CDR3 runs to 12 residues. The germline V gene encodes CDR1 MNHNS and CDR2 SASEGT. This CDR3 is CASLNRYNEQFF. CDR3 DNA sequence: TGTGCCAGCTTGAACAGGTACAATGAGCAGTTCTTC.

This clone was seen only once. V usage is TRBV4-2 and J usage is TRBJ2-5; 10 nucleotides align to TRBD2. There are 16 residues in the CDR3. With V trimmed by 0 bases and J by 6 bases, 7 bases remained unmatched. The germline gives CDR1 LGHNA, CDR2 YNFKEQ. This CDR3 reads CASSQDQAGGRKTQYF. The CDR3 nucleotides are TGTGCCAGCAGCCAAGATCAAGCGGGGGGGAGGAAGACCCAGTACTTC.

The chain recombines TRBV11-1 with TRBJ2-2, with 8 bases aligning to TRBD1. J gave up 4 bases and V 5 bases, and 15 bases lay outside the gene matches. CDR1 and CDR2 (germline): SGHAT, FQDESV (reference sequence). CDR3 length equals 18 residues. In nucleotides, the CDR3 is TGTGCCAGCAGCCAACGATCCACAGGGGGTAGTTTCACCGGGGAGCTGTTTTTT. It yields the protein CASSQRSTGGSFTGELFF. Together with reference TRBV11-1 and TRBJ2-2, the CDR3 gives the full variable domain: EAEVAQSPRYKITEKSQAVAFWCDPISGHATLYWYRQILGQGPELLVQFQDESVVDDSQLPKDRFSAERLKGVDSTLKIQPAELGDSAMYLCASSQRSTGGSFTGELFFGEGSRLTVL.

V is TRBV30 and J is TRBJ1-5; 9 bases match TRBD1. The V gene end was trimmed by 2 bases and the J gene end by 9 bases; junction bases not matched to a gene: 8. The CDR3 runs to 14 residues. Per the germline V gene, CDR1 is GTSNPN and CDR2 is SVGIG (reference sequence). CDR3 sequence: CAWSYGQGFGPQHF. DNA for the CDR3: TGTGCCTGGAGTTATGGACAGGGGTTTGGGCCCCAGCATTTT.

The chain recombines TRBV4-1 with TRBJ1-2, with 8 nucleotides matching TRBD1. The CDR3 spans 14 residues. CDR1 MGHRA and CDR2 YSYEKL come from the germline V gene. The V segment lost 6 bases and the J segment 4 bases; nucleotides outside the gene matches: 7. CDR3 in DNA: TGCGCCAGCAGTCACGACAGGGGAGCCTATGGCTACACCTTC. It translates to CASSHDRGAYGYTF.

The rearrangement links TRBV2 to TRBJ2-2; 10 nucleotides agree with TRBD2. Per germline, CDR1 SNHLY and CDR2 FYNNEI. The CDR3 runs 15 residues. The V and J ends lost 4 bases and 1 base, in that order; junction bases with no gene match: 0. The CDR3 DNA reads TGTGCCAGCAGTGGGACTAGCGGGAACACCGGGGAGCTGTTTTTT. Protein: CASSGTSGNTGELFF.

This clone has only a few counts. This sequence joins TRBV7-3 and TRBJ2-1; 8 bases line up with TRBD2. The CDR3 spans 17 residues. CDR1 and CDR2 from the germline V gene are SGHTA and FQGTGA. The junction had 15 bases not matched to a gene; V was cut back by 4 bases and J by 7 bases. This CDR3 is CASSSPPGGGFQNEQFF. CDR3 coding DNA: TGTGCCAGCAGCTCCCCCCCCGGGGGGGGGTTTCAAAATGAGCAGTTCTTC.

This clone was seen a single time. The rearrangement joins TRBV4-1 to TRBJ2-1; 11 bases align to TRBD2. V lost 5 bases and J lost 3; bases outside the gene matches: 3. This CDR3 spans 15 amino acids. The germline CDR1 and CDR2 sequences are MGHRA and YSYEKL. The CDR3: CASSISGGVYNEQFF. In nucleotides, the CDR3 is TGCGCCAGCAGCATTAGCGGGGGGGTCTACAATGAGCAGTTCTTC.

The chain recombines TRBV23-1 with TRBJ1-1; the match to TRBD1 covers 8 bases. TRBV23-1 is labeled an ORF, and its function is uncertain. Losses at the gene ends were 7 bases for V and 1 base for J; bases not matched to a gene: 11. The CDR3 runs to 16 residues. Here the CDR3 reads CASKRTGWNENTEAFF. DNA of the CDR3: TGCGCCAGCAAACGGACAGGGTGGAATGAGAACACTGAAGCTTTCTTT.

The chain couples TRBV9 to TRBJ1-1, with D hard to call. The CDR3 covers 14 residues. V was pared by 0 bases and J by 6 bases, with 12 bases between. Germline V gene data show CDR1 as SGDLS and CDR2 as YYNGEE. The CDR3 protein is CASSVVTPNSEAFF. The CDR3 bases are TGTGCCAGCAGCGTAGTCACCCCCAACTCTGAAGCTTTCTTT.

J is TRBJ2-6 and V is TRBV11-2; TRBD1 agrees at 7 bases. With 2 bases clipped from V and 2 bases from J, the junction kept 3 bases outside the gene matches. This CDR3 has 16 residues. Germline V CDR1 and CDR2: SGHAT, FQNNGV. The CDR3 protein is CASSLYRGAGANVLTF. For the CDR3, the DNA is TGTGCCAGCAGCTTATACAGGGGAGCTGGGGCCAACGTCCTGACTTTC.

This clone was counted between two and nine times. V gene TRBV30 combines with J gene TRBJ2-7; TRBD1 matches at 9 bases. The CDR3 loop spans 11 amino acids. The J segment lost 9 bases and the V segment lost 3 bases, leaving 3 bases of the junction unmatched. Per germline, CDR1 GTSNPN and CDR2 SVGIG (reference sequence). CDR3 protein: CAWSPDRGQYF. The CDR3 nucleotides read TGTGCCTGGAGCCCGGACAGGGGGCAGTACTTC.

V and J are TRBV30 and TRBJ1-2; tentative D call: TRBD1 (6 bases). Germline V gene lookup returns CDR1 GTSNPN and CDR2 SVGIG (reference sequence). This CDR3 has 13 residues. V lost 6 bases and J lost 0, with 11 bases in between. CDR3: CACTDRANYGYTF. The CDR3 coding sequence is TGTGCCTGCACGGACAGAGCTAACTATGGCTACACCTTC.

About this clone itself: One end of the junction is discordant with germline, which a read error may explain. Other nucleotide sequences from this sample produce the same CDR3. The rearrangement uses TRBV6-1 and TRBJ1-6; perhaps TRBD1 as D (5 bases). This CDR3 region has 15 residues. Germline CDR1 is MNHNS and CDR2 is SASEGT. The CDR3, as DNA: TGTGCCAGCAGTCGGGGGGACTCCTATAATTCCCCCCTCCACTTT. It specifies CASSRGDSYNSPLHF.

The chain carries TRBV18 and TRBJ2-2, with a possible D match to TRBD1 (5 bases). In germline, CDR1 is KGHSH, CDR2 LQKENI. V lost 0 bases, J lost 6 bases, and 8 bases lay in between. The CDR3 sequence is 14 residues long. CDR3 nucleotide sequence: TGTGCCAGCTCACCACCTAGGGGCGCCGGGGAGCTGTTTTTT. Encoded protein: CASSPPRGAGELFF.

The CDR3 bases are TGTGCCAGCAGTGAAGCGCTGGGACAGGGGAACAATGAGCAGTTCTTC. Amino acid sequence: CASSEALGQGNNEQFF. The V and J genes are TRBV2 and TRBJ2-1; 10 bases are a match to TRBD1. The V and J ends lost 0 bases and 5 bases, in that order; junction bases with no gene match: 4. There are 16 residues in the CDR3. CDR1 and CDR2 from the germline V gene are SNHLY and FYNNEI.

The rearrangement uses TRBV29-1 and TRBJ2-1; D is unresolved. The CDR3 covers 13 residues. The germline CDR1 and CDR2 sequences are SQVTM and ANQGSEA. The V end lost 2 bases, the J end lost 4 bases, and 9 bases lay between the germline ends. The CDR3 loop is CSVETQLYNEQFF. CDR3 in DNA: TGCAGCGTTGAAACGCAACTTTACAATGAGCAGTTCTTC.

The chain carries TRBV16 and TRBJ2-7; TRBD1 matches at 9 bases. CDR1 KGHSY and CDR2 FQNENV come from the germline V gene. CDR3 size: 16 residues. Trimming took 5 bases from V and 1 from J; bases not matched to a gene: 9. The CDR3 spells CASSEPGQGKSYEQYF. The CDR3 coding sequence is TGTGCCAGCAGCGAGCCGGGACAGGGAAAGTCCTACGAGCAGTACTTC.

The chain combines TRBV5-1 with TRBJ1-3; 12 nucleotides align to TRBD1. Trimming removed 4 bases from V and 1 base from J; junction bases left unmatched: 12. Germline V gene data show CDR1 as SGHRS and CDR2 as YFSETQ. This CDR3 is 19 amino acids long. The CDR3 coding sequence is TGCGCCAGCAGCCGGGGGACAGGGGGCCCAAGAACTTCTGGAAACACCATATATTTT. Protein: CASSRGTGGPRTSGNTIYF.

The rearrangement links TRBV6-1 to TRBJ1-6; no reliable D call. The length of the CDR3 is 13 residues. V was trimmed by 4 bases and J by 14 bases, leaving 15 bases between them. Germline CDR1 is MNHNS and CDR2 is SASEGT. In DNA, the CDR3 is TGTGCCAGCAGTGCGGAAGCCCTTCAGGCCCTCCACTTT. Its translation: CASSAEALQALHF.

The V and J genes are TRBV4-3 and TRBJ2-3; 7 bases fit TRBD2. Germline loops: CDR1 LGHNA, CDR2 YSLEER. This CDR3 region has 17 residues. Trimming removed 1 base from V and 3 bases from J; junction bases left unmatched: 10. The CDR3 coding sequence is TGCGCCAGCAGCCAAGCCGTCCTAGCGGCGGCGACAGATACGCAGTATTTT. Amino acids: CASSQAVLAAATDTQYF.

This clone turned up a few times. The junction departs from the called germline gene at one end, perhaps through a read error. This chain joins TRBV7-9 and TRBJ2-1, with 8 bases aligning to TRBD1. This CDR3 is 16 amino acids long. Germline values: CDR1 SEHNR, CDR2 FQNEAQ (reference sequence). Here the CDR3 reads CSSSLVSGTGGYEQFF. DNA of the CDR3: TGTTCCAGCAGCTTAGTCAGCGGCACAGGGGGATATGAGCAGTTCTTC.

The sample holds a few counts of this clone. This chain joins TRBV10-3 and TRBJ1-1; perhaps TRBD1 as D (6 bases). The germline gives CDR1 ENHRY, CDR2 SYGVKD. CDR3 length: 13 residues. The V and J ends lost 10 bases and 8 bases respectively, with 20 bases between them. CDR3 nucleotide sequence: TGTGCCAGCATCACGGGGGGGACAAAGGAAGCTTTCTTT. Its translation: CASITGGTKEAFF.

The J gene is TRBJ2-2, the V gene TRBV27, with TRBD1 matching 8 bases. The CDR3 totals 14 residues. Germline CDR1 is MNHEY and CDR2 is SMNVEV (reference sequence). Germline trimming cut 6 bases from V and 5 bases from J; bases unmatched to any gene: 5. The CDR3 DNA sequence: TGTGCCAGCAGGAGGACAGGGATAACCGGGGAGCTGTTTTTT. Protein sequence: CASRRTGITGELFF.

The chain employs TRBV6-6 and TRBJ1-2; TRBD1 matches at 9 bases. This CDR3 contains 14 residues. V was pared by 6 bases and J by 4 bases, with 6 bases of the junction left unmatched. Germline CDR1 and CDR2: MNHNY and SVGAGI (reference sequence). In DNA, the CDR3 is TGTGCCAGCAGCCAGGGACAGGGAAGCTATGGCTACACCTTC. As protein: CASSQGQGSYGYTF.

The rearrangement joins TRBV14 to TRBJ2-3, with 10 bases identical to TRBD2. The CDR3 has 15 amino acids. V gave up 1 base and J gave up 6 bases; unmatched junction bases: 4. Germline V CDR1 and CDR2: SGHDN, FVKESK. CDR3 sequence: CASSQVLAGGDTQYF. The DNA of the CDR3 is TGTGCCAGCAGCCAAGTTTTAGCGGGGGGCGATACGCAGTATTTT.

The chain uses TRBV6-5 and TRBJ2-2; TRBD2 matches 9 bases. CDR1 and CDR2 (germline): MNHEY, SVGAGI. There are 16 residues in the CDR3. The V segment lost 4 bases and the J segment 6 bases; nucleotides outside the gene matches: 9. In nucleotides, the CDR3 is TGTGCCAGCAGTTCTTCACCGGGACTAGCCGCCGGGGAGCTGTTTTTT. This gives the protein CASSSSPGLAAGELFF.

V is TRBV5-4 and J is TRBJ2-5; TRBD2 matches 11 bases. V shed 4 bases and J 6 bases; nucleotides not matched to a gene: 8. CDR1 and CDR2 (germline): SGHNT, YYREEE (reference sequence). This CDR3 has 15 residues. The CDR3 loop reads CASSPLAGGVKTQYF. As DNA, the CDR3 is TGTGCCAGCAGCCCCCTAGCGGGGGGCGTGAAGACCCAGTACTTC.

The V call is TRBV18, the J call TRBJ1-2; weak D call: TRBD1 (6 bases). The CDR3 sequence is 14 residues long. Per the germline V gene, CDR1 is KGHSH and CDR2 is LQKENI. The V end lost 6 bases, the J end lost 7 bases, and 18 bases lay between the germline ends. The CDR3, as DNA: TGTGCCAGCTCCCTGTCCGACAGGCAAGCTGGCTACACCTTC. Translating gives CASSLSDRQAGYTF.